The clone carrying this TCR beta chain has just one count. Antigen: not known. These data come from a study of T cell responses to AZD1222 COVID-19 vaccine. Findings of the study overall: Only after the peak T cell response were repertoires sampled. Of the AZD1222 recipients, only five to seven were seropositive at baseline. After two AZD1222 doses, spike-specific TCR breadth and depth rose versus day 0. Among the donors, most were white British and more were female, and clonal diversity was possibly underestimated.

V dropped 6 bases and J dropped 8 bases, with 19 bases sitting between them. CDR1 LNHDA and CDR2 SQIVND come from the germline V gene (reference sequence). This CDR3 contains 14 residues. Sequencing was performed with immunoSEQ multiplex PCR; in TCRdb, only in-frame clones are kept and a portion is missing. The sample holds over 85,000 clones; just under 95% are singletons and the top ten take around 7.8%. This specimen was peripheral blood, taken on day 0 of AZD1222 vaccination. The chain has TRBV19 and TRBJ1-2; D might be TRBD1 (6 bases). The receptor was derived from an adult in good health. As DNA, the CDR3 is TGTGCCAGTAGAGGGACATTAATTGGCTCCGGCTACACCTTC. Residues: CASRGTLIGSGYTF.